A selection of T cell receptor beta chains follows, all from one sample in a study of blood T cell repertoires in COVID-19. Libraries were prepared by immunoSEQ multiplex PCR; TCRdb keeps only in-frame clonotypes and omits some of them. The table has about 220,000 clones, around 86% seen once. Material for sequencing was peripheral blood. These receptors came from a woman aged 65 to 85 with COVID-19, enrolled during active disease. Each CDR3 is given with its conserved first and last residue. D genes are given only for firm matches. Size tells how often a clone was seen (once, few, many) or the class of an expanded clone, and some rows leave it out.

>-|TRBJ2-7|TRBV4-3|TRBD2
TGCGCCAGCAGCCAATATACGTCCCAGACTAGCGACTACGAGCAGTACTTC
CASSQYTSQTSDYEQYF
>once|TRBJ2-2|TRBV6-6|TRBD2
TGTGCCAGCAGTTACCGGGACTATTCCGGGGAGCTGTTTTTT
CASSYRDYSGELFF
>-|TRBJ2-5|TRBV6-2/TRBV6-3|-
TGTGCCAGCAGTTACTACGGAGAGACCCAGTACTTC
CASSYYGETQYF
>-|TRBJ1-2|TRBV29-1|-
TGCAGCGTTGAAGTCGGGGGGCCCTCGGTTGGCTACACCTTC
CSVEVGGPSVGYTF
>-|TRBJ2-3|TRBV19|TRBD2
TGTGCCAGTAGGGAACTAGCGGGAGGGCCGGGTACGCAGTATTTT
CASRELAGGPGTQYF
>-|TRBJ2-1|TRBV9|TRBD2
TGTGCCAGCAGCGTAGTCGGCGGGGGGACCTACTCCTACAATGAGCAGTTCTTC
CASSVVGGGTYSYNEQFF
>-|TRBJ2-2|TRBV3-1/TRBV3-2|TRBD2
TGTGCCAGCAGCCAAGTGGTTTTTGGGCTAGCGGGTGCGATCACCGGGGAGCTGTTTTTT
CASSQVVFGLAGAITGELFF
>-|TRBJ1-1|TRBV4-2|TRBD1
TGTGCCAGCAGCCACGGACAGGGTGGGAACACTGAAGCTTTCTTT
CASSHGQGGNTEAFF
>-|TRBJ2-7|TRBV6-5|TRBD2
TGTGCCAGCAGGTTAGCGGGAGGCTACGAGCAGTACTTC
CASRLAGGYEQYF
>-|TRBJ2-7|TRBV7-2|-
TGTGCCAGCAGCTTAGGACAGAGTTACTCCTACGAGCAGTACTTC
CASSLGQSYSYEQYF
>once|TRBJ2-3|TRBV5-4|TRBD1
TGTGCCAGCAGCACCTCTCCGGGACAGGGAGGAGATACGCAGTATTTT
CASSTSPGQGGDTQYF
>-|TRBJ2-7|TRBV7-2|-
TGTGCCAGCAGCTTAGACCCCCTACGCGAGCAGTACTTC
CASSLDPLREQYF
>-|TRBJ2-7|TRBV6-4|-
TGTGCCAGCAGCGAGGACCGCGGGGACGGGCAGTACTTC
CASSEDRGDGQYF
>-|TRBJ1-4|TRBV30|-
TGTGCCTGGAGGTACCCGGCTAATGAAAAACTGTTTTTT
CAWRYPANEKLFF
>-|TRBJ1-2|TRBV7-9|-
TGTGCCAGCAACAAGGGGGAGGTCGGGGGCTACACCTTC
CASNKGEVGGYTF
>once|TRBJ1-3|TRBV28|-
TGTGCCAGCAGTCGACAGGCTGGAAACACCATATATTTT
CASSRQAGNTIYF
>-|TRBJ1-1|TRBV7-2|-
TGTGCCAGCAGCTTAAATCTGCGGCTGAACACTGAAGCTTTCTTT
CASSLNLRLNTEAFF
>many|TRBJ1-5|TRBV7-2|-
TGTGCCAGCAGCCAGTACAGGGAAGATCAGCCCCAGCATTTT
CASSQYREDQPQHF
>-|TRBJ1-5|TRBV6-2/TRBV6-3|TRBD1
TGTGCCAGCAGTATAGCAGGGGGCAACAATCAGCCCCAGCATTTT
CASSIAGGNNQPQHF
>-|TRBJ2-1|TRBV11-2|-
TGTGCCAGCAGCAGACGGCAGGGCACCTACAATGAGCAGTTCTTC
CASSRRQGTYNEQFF
>-|TRBJ1-1|TRBV30|-
TGTGCCTGGAGTGTACGGGGGGTAGGCAAAACTGAAGCTTTCTTT
CAWSVRGVGKTEAFF
>-|TRBJ1-5|TRBV28|TRBD1
TGTGCCAGCAGTCCACTGACAGGGTACAGCAATCAGCCCCAGCATTTT
CASSPLTGYSNQPQHF
>-|TRBJ1-2|TRBV7-3|-
TGTGCCAGCAGCTCCAAAAACCCAGGCGTCTATGGCTACACCTTC
CASSSKNPGVYGYTF
>few|TRBJ1-1|TRBV7-9|-
TGTGCCAGCAGCGCCAGTCCACAGGGTTCGGAAGCTTTCTTT
CASSASPQGSEAFF
>-|TRBJ2-7|TRBV7-9|-
TGTGCCAGCAGCCAACCAGACTCCTACGAGCAGTACTTC
CASSQPDSYEQYF
>-|TRBJ1-1|TRBV19|TRBD1
TGTGCCAGTAGTCCCTGGACAGGCAACACTGAAGCTTTCTTT
CASSPWTGNTEAFF
>-|TRBJ1-4|TRBV12-3/TRBV12-4|TRBD1
TGTGCCAGCAGTCCAGGGACAGCTGAAAAACTGTTTTTT
CASSPGTAEKLFF
>-|TRBJ2-2|TRBV28|TRBD2
TGTGCCAGCAGTTTGGGTTCGGGACTAGACTCCCCTGGGCTGTTTTTT
CASSLGSGLDSPGLFF
>once|TRBJ2-5|TRBV5-4|-
TGTGCCAGCAGGCCAGGGGCGGAGGAGACCCAGTACTTC
CASRPGAEETQYF
>-|TRBJ1-2|TRBV18|-
TGTGCCAGCTCACTACGAAACGAGGGAGGCTATGGCTACACCTTC
CASSLRNEGGYGYTF
>-|TRBJ2-7|TRBV15|-
TGTGCCACCAGCAGAGATGGAGGGAAGGGTTACGAGCAGTACTTC
CATSRDGGKGYEQYF
>-|TRBJ1-5|TRBV28|-
TGTGCCAGCAGTCCTTTGAATCAGCCCCAGCATTTT
CASSPLNQPQHF
>-|TRBJ2-7|TRBV5-4|TRBD1
TGTGCCAGCAGCTTACCCGGGACAGGGGTCCACGAGCAGTACTTC
CASSLPGTGVHEQYF
>-|TRBJ2-1|TRBV5-6|TRBD1
TGTGCCAGCAGACAAACGGGACAGGGGAGGGACAATGAGCAGTTCTTC
CASRQTGQGRDNEQFF
>-|TRBJ1-2|TRBV7-2|-
TGTGCCAGCAGCTTAGTAGTGGGAGACGCGGGAGGCTACACCTTC
CASSLVVGDAGGYTF
>-|TRBJ1-3|TRBV5-1|-
TGCGCCAGCAGCTTGGGGGCCAGCTCTGGAAACACCATATATTTT
CASSLGASSGNTIYF
>-|TRBJ1-2|TRBV28|TRBD1
TGTGCCAGCGTCCACCAGGGGGCGCTCGGCTATGGCTACACCTTC
CASVHQGALGYGYTF
>-|TRBJ1-2|TRBV6-5|-
TGTGCCAGCAGTTACTTGGGCAGCTATGGCTACACCTTC
CASSYLGSYGYTF
>-|TRBJ1-1|TRBV3-1/TRBV3-2|-
TGTGCCAGCAGCCAAGGAGGGGGTGCTGAAGCTTTCTTT
CASSQGGGAEAFF
>-|TRBJ2-1|TRBV28|TRBD1
TGTGCCAGCAGCCGTAGGGACAGGGGGGACAATGAGCAGTTCTTC
CASSRRDRGDNEQFF
>-|TRBJ2-1|TRBV7-2|-
TGTGCCAGCAGCTTAGCGAGGAATTCCTACAATGAGCAGTTCTTC
CASSLARNSYNEQFF
>-|TRBJ2-2|TRBV5-1|-
TGCGCCAGCAGCTTATCAGGGGTCACCGGGGAGCTGTTTTTT
CASSLSGVTGELFF
>few|TRBJ1-1|TRBV7-2|TRBD1
TGTGCCAGCAGCCCTCGACAGGGGGGGAACACTGAAGCTTTCTTT
CASSPRQGGNTEAFF
>-|TRBJ1-2|TRBV6-5|-
TGTGCCAGCAGTTATCCCGGGACCCCGGGGGGTGGCTACACCTTC
CASSYPGTPGGGYTF
>-|TRBJ2-2|TRBV6-1|-
TGTGCCAGCAGTGAAGCCCTGACAGGAGCCGGGGAGCTGTTTTTT
CASSEALTGAGELFF
>-|TRBJ2-7|TRBV10-3|-
TGTGCCTCAAGGCGGTCAGGGGCCGGCTACGAGCAGTACTTC
CASRRSGAGYEQYF
>-|TRBJ1-2|TRBV28|-
TGTGCCAGCAGTTTAGAAGGGGTCGGCTATGGCTACACCTTC
CASSLEGVGYGYTF
>-|TRBJ2-1|TRBV10-3|TRBD2
TGTGCCATCAGTTCTGGACTAGGGAATGAGCAGTTCTTC
CAISSGLGNEQFF
>-|TRBJ1-1|TRBV29-1|TRBD1
TGCAGCGGTACCACAGGGGGAGTCACTGAAGCTTTCTTT
CSGTTGGVTEAFF
>many|TRBJ2-2|TRBV6-2/TRBV6-3|-
TGTGCCAGCAGTTTGGGACTTTTCAACACCGGGGAGCTGTTTTTT
CASSLGLFNTGELFF
>-|TRBJ2-2|TRBV11-2|TRBD1
TGTGCCAGCAGTCCAGGACAGGGGGGCACCGGGGAGCTGTTTTTT
CASSPGQGGTGELFF
>-|TRBJ2-1|TRBV9|TRBD2
TGTGCCAGCAGCGTAGGAGGGCTTAGCGGGAGGGCCCCTGAGCAGTTCTTC
CASSVGGLSGRAPEQFF
>-|TRBJ1-5|TRBV24-1|TRBD1
TGTGCCACCAGTGGGGGCGGACAGGGTTTTTTAGAGCCCCAGCATTTT
CATSGGGQGFLEPQHF
>-|TRBJ1-5|TRBV12-3/TRBV12-4|-
TGTGCCAGCAGTCTACAGGCATCTGGGCCCCAGCATTTT
CASSLQASGPQHF
>-|TRBJ1-3|TRBV7-8|TRBD1
TGTGCCAGCACCCCGACAGGGTTGATCGGAAACACCATATATTTT
CASTPTGLIGNTIYF
>-|TRBJ2-5|TRBV3-1/TRBV3-2|TRBD2
TGTGCCAGCAGCCAAGAAAGCGGGAGGGCCTGGTCGACCCAGTACTTC
CASSQESGRAWSTQYF
>-|TRBJ2-7|TRBV20-1|TRBD1
TGCAGTGCTAGTGGAATAGGACAGGGTTACGAGCAGTACTTC
CSASGIGQGYEQYF
>-|TRBJ2-7|TRBV20-1|-
TGCAGTGCTAGTTCCGACTCCGCACCCTCCTACGAGCAGTACTTC
CSASSDSAPSYEQYF
>-|TRBJ2-5|TRBV7-7|-
TGTGCCAGCAGCCCTACCAGGCAAGAGACCCAGTACTTC
CASSPTRQETQYF